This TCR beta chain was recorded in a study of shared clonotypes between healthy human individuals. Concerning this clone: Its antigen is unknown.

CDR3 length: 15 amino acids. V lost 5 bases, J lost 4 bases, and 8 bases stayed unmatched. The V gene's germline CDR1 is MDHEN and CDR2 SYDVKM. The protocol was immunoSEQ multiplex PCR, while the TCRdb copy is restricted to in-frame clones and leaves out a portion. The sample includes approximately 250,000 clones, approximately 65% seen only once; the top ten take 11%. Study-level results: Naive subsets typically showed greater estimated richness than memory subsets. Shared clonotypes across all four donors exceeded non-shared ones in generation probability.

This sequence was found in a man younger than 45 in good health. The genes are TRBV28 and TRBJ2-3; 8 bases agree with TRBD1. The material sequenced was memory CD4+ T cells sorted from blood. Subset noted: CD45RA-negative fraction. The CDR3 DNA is TGTGCCAGCAGTCGTAGGGACAGGTCTCCAGATACGCAGTATTTT. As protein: CASSRRDRSPDTQYF.